This is a list of T cell receptor beta chains from one sample in a study of blood T cells in healthy people across ages. Via MiXCR, TCRdb re-called the 5' RACE reads, giving one row per CDR3 protein. Of 750,000 to 850,000 distinct CDR3 sequences listed, 20% to 25% are singletons. These same records also appear under a second study, on T cells of mothers and their children.

Sequenced sample: blood. All receptors derive from a boy aged 5-17 years in good health. Each CDR3 is given with its conserved first and last residue. A D gene is named only where the DNA matches it firmly. Size tells how often a clone was seen (once, few, many) or the class of an expanded clone, and some rows leave it out.

TGCGCCAGCAGCTTGGATCCTACAGGGGGCTTCACTGAAGCTTTCTTT | CASSLDPTGGFTEAFF | TRBV5-1 | NA | TRBJ1-1 | TRBD1
TGTGCCAGCACCATTATACTCCAGGACAGGGCCCTCGTCTTC | CASTIILQDRALVF | TRBV7-9 | few | TRBJ2-5 | TRBD1
TGTGCCAGTAGCGCGAGCTTCTCCTACGAGCAGTACTTC | CASSASFSYEQYF | TRBV19 | NA | TRBJ2-7 | NA
TGCGCCAGCAGCTTAGGCGAAAACTATGGCTACACCTTC | CASSLGENYGYTF | TRBV5-1 | many | TRBJ1-2 | NA
TGTGCCAGCAGCGGAACTAGCGGGAGCATCTCCCCTGAGCAGTTCTTC | CASSGTSGSISPEQFF | TRBV2 | NA | TRBJ2-1 | TRBD2
TGCAGTGCTAGAGTCTTTGGGACAGGGGCCTCGGTTGGTGAAGCTTTCTTT | CSARVFGTGASVGEAFF | TRBV20-1 | few | TRBJ1-1 | TRBD1
TGCGCCAGCGGTCGGGGACGGGGGGCGACTGAGCAGTTCTTC | CASGRGRGATEQFF | TRBV4-3 | few | TRBJ2-1 | NA
TGCAGTGCCCGAGGGCCGCACCCGCGAGAGCAAGAGACCCAGTACTTC | CSARGPHPREQETQYF | TRBV20-1 | few | TRBJ2-5 | NA
TGTGCCAGCAGTTATCAGGGGTATTCACCCCTCCACTTT | CASSYQGYSPLHF | TRBV27 | few | TRBJ1-6 | NA
TGTGCCAGCACCGTCGGGACAGGGGCCTACGAGCAGTACTTC | CASTVGTGAYEQYF | TRBV9 | NA | TRBJ2-7 | TRBD1
TGTGCCACCGGCGCGGGGGCCCTAAGTGACGAGCAGTACTTC | CATGAGALSDEQYF | TRBV15 | few | TRBJ2-7 | NA
TGTGCCAGCAGTAACCCCCGGGGGAGCTACGAGCAGTACTTC | CASSNPRGSYEQYF | TRBV28 | few | TRBJ2-7 | NA
TGCGCCAGCAGCCAAAGCGAAGTTGCCTACGAGCAGTACTTC | CASSQSEVAYEQYF | TRBV4-1 | NA | TRBJ2-7 | NA
TGTGCCAGCAGTCAAGGAGGGTATAGGGAGACCCAGTACTTC | CASSQGGYRETQYF | TRBV21-1 | few | TRBJ2-5 | NA
TGTGCTAGTGGTTATTCGGTCACTGATACGCAGTATTTT | CASGYSVTDTQYF | TRBV12-5 | NA | TRBJ2-3 | NA
TGTGCTAGCAGCGATGGAGGGGGCTTAACGCAGTATTTT | CASSDGGGLTQYF | TRBV7-6 | NA | TRBJ2-3 | NA
TGCGCCAGCAGCCTCGGGCGGTCTATGAACACTGAAGCTTTCTTT | CASSLGRSMNTEAFF | TRBV4-3 | few | TRBJ1-1 | NA
TGTGCCAGCAGGAAGGGACGGGGGAGCACAGATACGCAGTATTTT | CASRKGRGSTDTQYF | TRBV2 | few | TRBJ2-3 | NA
TGTGCCAGCAGCTTAGTGGGGATAGCGGACAATGAGCAGTTCTTC | CASSLVGIADNEQFF | TRBV7-9 | NA | TRBJ2-1 | NA
TGCAGCGCCGTGGGGCTAGTCTACGATGAGCAGTTCTTC | CSAVGLVYDEQFF | TRBV29-1 | few | TRBJ2-1 | NA
TGTGCCAGCAGCCGAACAGGGGGCCCCAAAAACATTCAGTACTTC | CASSRTGGPKNIQYF | TRBV7-2 | NA | TRBJ2-4 | TRBD1
TGTGCCAGCAGCGCAGGAATAGCGCCAGCGAGTTTCGAGCAGTACTTC | CASSAGIAPASFEQYF | TRBV9 | NA | TRBJ2-7 | NA
TGCAGTGCTATTTCCACTAGCGGGAAGCCGAACACCGGGGAGCTGTTTTTT | CSAISTSGKPNTGELFF | TRBV20-1 | NA | TRBJ2-2 | TRBD2
TGCAGTGCTAGGGGCGGGGCAGCCCAAGAGACCCAGTACTTC | CSARGGAAQETQYF | TRBV20-1 | few | TRBJ2-5 | NA
TGCAGCCTCGACAGGGGGGTCGGGACCCAGTACTTC | CSLDRGVGTQYF | TRBV20-1 | NA | TRBJ2-5 | TRBD1
TGTGCCAGCAGCCCGTGGACAGCGCTGGAGACCCAGTACTTC | CASSPWTALETQYF | TRBV7-2 | few | TRBJ2-5 | NA
TGTGCCAGCAGTTTAGGGGGGGGCGATGAGCAGTTCTTC | CASSLGGGDEQFF | TRBV5-1 | many | TRBJ2-1 | NA
TGTGCCAGCAGTGTGACAAGGGAAATAGCGGGGGCTAGAGATACGCAGTATTTT | CASSVTREIAGARDTQYF | TRBV2 | NA | TRBJ2-3 | TRBD2
TGCGCCAGCAGCTCGACAGGGGGCGGCTACAATGAGCAGTTCTTC | CASSSTGGGYNEQFF | TRBV5-1 | NA | TRBJ2-1 | TRBD1
TGCAGCGCCTGGAATGAAAAACTGTTTTTT | CSAWNEKLFF | TRBV29-1 | few | TRBJ1-4 | NA
TGCAGCGTTGAAAGACGTCTAGCCAATCGAGAGCAGTTCTTC | CSVERRLANREQFF | TRBV29-1 | few | TRBJ2-1 | NA